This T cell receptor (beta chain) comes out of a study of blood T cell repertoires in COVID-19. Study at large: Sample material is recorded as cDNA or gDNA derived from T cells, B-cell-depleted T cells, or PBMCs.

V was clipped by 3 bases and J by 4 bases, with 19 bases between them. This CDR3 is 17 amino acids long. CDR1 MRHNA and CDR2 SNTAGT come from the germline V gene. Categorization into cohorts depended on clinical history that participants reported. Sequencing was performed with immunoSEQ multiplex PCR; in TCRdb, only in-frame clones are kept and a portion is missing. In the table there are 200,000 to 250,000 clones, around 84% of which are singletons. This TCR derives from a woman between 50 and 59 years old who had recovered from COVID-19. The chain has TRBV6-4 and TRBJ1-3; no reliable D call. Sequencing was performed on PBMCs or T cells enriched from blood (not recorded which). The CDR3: CASSEARTLSSGNTIYF. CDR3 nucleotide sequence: TGTGCCAGCAGTGAGGCCAGGACTCTCTCTTCAGGAAACACCATATATTTT.